This TCR beta chain is from a study of blood T cells in healthy people across ages. Total RNA was extracted at no less than 5.5 micrograms per sample. The germline V gene encodes CDR1 SGHVS and CDR2 FQNEAQ. The ends lost 3 bases at V and 1 base at J; junction bases unmatched: 4. The CDR3 consists of 16 residues. PCR was performed a second time for about 7 to 11 cycles using a sample-barcoded 5' primer and a J-beta primer mix. One entry per CDR3 protein, called by TCRdb with MiXCR from the 5' RACE reads. Here the sample spans 1.5 million to 2 million distinct CDR3 sequences, 49% being singletons. This chain uses TRBV7-8 with TRBJ2-1; 9 nucleotides align to TRBD1. Sequenced: blood. The receptor was derived from a woman between 40 and 55 years old in good health. The CDR3: CASSLGDRESYNEQFF. Written as DNA, the CDR3 is TGTGCCAGCAGCTTGGGGGACAGGGAGTCCTACAATGAGCAGTTCTTC.